The 30 T cell receptor beta chains reported below all come from one sample, sequenced in a study of blood T cell repertoires in COVID-19. Clones were read by immunoSEQ multiplex PCR, and TCRdb kept only the in-frame ones, dropping some. The table lists fewer than 60,000 clones, more than 80% of them singletons. The sample was peripheral blood. These receptors were obtained from a human donor in a cohort sampled during active COVID-19.

A single count supports this clone. The chain employs TRBV12-5 and TRBJ1-5; tentatively, D is TRBD1 (5 bases). CDR1 LGHNT and CDR2 FRNRAP come from the germline V gene. The CDR3 runs 13 residues. V lost 7 bases to trimming and J lost 4 bases, with 11 bases between them. CDR3 residues: CASAFPGNQPQHF. The DNA of the CDR3 is TGTGCTAGTGCCTTCCCAGGGAATCAGCCCCAGCATTTT.

The chain recombines TRBV5-5 with TRBJ1-1, with 7 bases identical to TRBD1. CDR3 length: 16 residues. The V segment lost 0 bases and the J segment 0 bases; nucleotides outside the gene matches: 5. CDR1 SGHKS and CDR2 YYEKEE come from the germline V gene (reference sequence). The DNA for the CDR3 is TGTGCCAGCAGCTTGGGGGGACAGTTTTTGAACACTGAAGCTTTCTTT. Amino acids: CASSLGGQFLNTEAFF.

The V and J genes are TRBV10-3 and TRBJ2-5, with 11 bases fitting TRBD2. CDR1 ENHRY and CDR2 SYGVKD come from the germline V gene. The CDR3 covers 14 residues. The V gene end was trimmed by 6 bases and the J gene end by 5 bases; junction bases not matched to a gene: 5. In DNA, the CDR3 is TGTGCCATCAGGGCGGGACTAGCGGATGAGACCCAGTACTTC. Its protein product is CAIRAGLADETQYF.

The J gene is TRBJ1-2, the V gene TRBV7-2; 9 positions match TRBD1. The CDR3 length is 15 residues. Germline V CDR1 and CDR2: SGHTA, FQGNSA. The junction had 6 bases not matched to a gene; V was cut back by 3 bases and J by 4 bases. CDR3 region: CASSLGQGISYGYTF. CDR3 DNA: TGTGCCAGCAGCTTGGGACAGGGCATCAGCTATGGCTACACCTTC.

Notes on this clone: One end of the junction fails to match germline, which may point to a read error. DNA of the CDR3: TGTGCCAGCAGCTCCACTAGCCAAGAGGCCCAGTACTTC. It is translated as CASSSTSQEAQYF. The V and J genes are TRBV7-9 and TRBJ2-5, with a possible D match to TRBD2 (6 bases). The CDR3 is 13 amino acids. Germline CDR1 is SEHNR and CDR2 is FQNEAQ (reference sequence).

This clone was seen only once. The genes are TRBV27 and TRBJ2-7; TRBD1 matches at 8 bases. Trimming removed 6 bases from V and 2 bases from J; junction bases left unmatched: 6. In germline, CDR1 is MNHEY, CDR2 SMNVEV (reference sequence). The length of the CDR3 is 14 residues. The CDR3 reads CASSQQGGAYEQYF. The CDR3 DNA reads as TGTGCCAGCAGCCAACAGGGGGGAGCCTACGAGCAGTACTTC.

The J gene is TRBJ2-7, the V gene TRBV5-1; 7 bases match TRBD1. V lost 3 bases, J lost 0 bases, and 3 bases stayed unmatched. The V gene's germline CDR1 is SGHRS and CDR2 YFSETQ. The CDR3 is 14 amino acids. DNA of the CDR3: TGCGCCAGCAGCTCGACAGGGATCTCCTACGAGCAGTACTTC. Translating it yields CASSSTGISYEQYF.

This rearrangement joins TRBV4-1 to TRBJ2-7; 10 nucleotides match TRBD1. V shed 5 bases, J shed 4 bases, and the junction held 11 bases outside the gene matches. The germline V gene encodes CDR1 MGHRA and CDR2 YSYEKL. The CDR3 has 16 amino acids. DNA of the CDR3: TGCGCCAGCAGCATTTCCGGGACAGGGGAGGGTTACGAGCAGTACTTC. It is translated as CASSISGTGEGYEQYF.

The CDR3 nucleotides are TGTGCCAGCAGCTCCGCAGGGTCTGGAAACACCATATATTTT. Its protein is CASSSAGSGNTIYF. The rearrangement uses TRBV7-9 and TRBJ1-3; TRBD1 might be the D (5 bases). Germline CDR1 and CDR2: SEHNR and FQNEAQ (reference sequence). The length of the CDR3 is 14 residues. The ends were cut back, 4 bases at V and 1 base at J, with 8 bases in the middle.

This clone has more than one count but fewer than ten. The chain carries TRBV6-5 and TRBJ1-5, with D unresolved. The V end was cut by 2 bases, the J end by 4 bases, with 6 bases between. This CDR3 is 13 amino acids long. Germline V gene data show CDR1 as MNHEY and CDR2 as SVGAGI. The CDR3 region has the DNA TGTGCCAGCAGTTACACCAGGAATCAGCCCCAGCATTTT. Translating it yields CASSYTRNQPQHF.

This rearrangement joins TRBV30 to TRBJ1-5; the match to TRBD1 covers 7 bases. CDR1 is GTSNPN and CDR2 is SVGIG in the germline V gene (reference sequence). V was clipped by 0 bases and J by 7 bases; unmatched bases: 9. The CDR3 runs to 15 residues. CDR3 amino acids: CAWSVRGGGGQPQHF. The CDR3 DNA sequence: TGTGCCTGGAGTGTAAGAGGAGGGGGCGGACAGCCCCAGCATTTT.

This clone has just a few counts. The rearrangement uses TRBV5-1 and TRBJ1-1; D remains ambiguous. The V gene lost 4 bases and the J gene lost 1 base, with 14 bases spanning the gap. This CDR3 contains 15 residues. Germline V gives CDR1 SGHRS, CDR2 YFSETQ. CDR3 DNA: TGCGCCAGCAGCCCCCGACCTGACAAGAACACTGAAGCTTTCTTT. This encodes CASSPRPDKNTEAFF.

The rearrangement links TRBV30 to TRBJ2-7; D is uncertain. V lost 1 base and J lost 3, with 4 bases in between. Germline V gives CDR1 GTSNPN, CDR2 SVGIG (reference sequence). The CDR3 has 11 amino acids. The CDR3 sequence: CAWSDGYEQYF. DNA for the CDR3: TGTGCCTGGAGTGACGGCTACGAGCAGTACTTC.

This chain uses TRBV24-1 with TRBJ2-1; D possibly corresponds to TRBD2 (5 bases). This CDR3 contains 16 residues. Trimming took off 0 bases at V and 3 bases at J, with 11 bases between the two ends. CDR1 is KGHDR and CDR2 is SFDVKD in the germline V gene. The CDR3 region is CATSDLTEVDYNEQFF. The DNA for the CDR3 is TGTGCCACCAGTGATTTGACGGAGGTTGACTACAATGAGCAGTTCTTC.

To note about this clone: Other DNA sequences of this sample code for an identical CDR3. The chain has TRBV9 and TRBJ2-7; D is uncertain. V was cut by 0 bases and J by 0 bases, with 7 bases left in between. Germline loops: CDR1 SGDLS, CDR2 YYNGEE. This CDR3 region has 14 residues. The CDR3 region is CASSVVPSSYEQYF. CDR3 coding DNA: TGTGCCAGCAGCGTAGTCCCCAGCTCCTACGAGCAGTACTTC. The complete variable domain, with remaining parts taken from reference TRBV9 and TRBJ2-7, reads DSGVTQTPKHLITATGQRVTLRCSPRSGDLSVYWYQQSLDQGLQFLIQYYNGEERAKGNILERFSAQQFPDLHSELNLSSLELGDSALYFCASSVVPSSYEQYFGPGTRLTVT.

This chain links TRBV7-2 with TRBJ1-5; D perhaps matches TRBD1 (6 bases). V lost 3 bases and J lost 0, with 9 bases in between. The CDR3 is 15 amino acids. Per the germline V gene, CDR1 is SGHTA and CDR2 is FQGNSA. The CDR3 DNA reads TGTGCCAGCAGCTTCAGGGGTAATAGCAATCAGCCCCAGCATTTT. Its protein product is CASSFRGNSNQPQHF.

The chain is built from TRBV29-1 and TRBJ2-1, with 7 bases identical to TRBD1. After removal of 6 bases from V and 4 bases from J, the junction contained 6 bases not matched to a gene. CDR1 is SQVTM, CDR2 ANQGSEA, per germline. The CDR3 consists of 13 residues. The CDR3 spells CSVSGQIYNEQFF. Written as DNA, the CDR3 is TGCAGCGTGTCGGGACAGATATACAATGAGCAGTTCTTC.

CDR3 residues: CASSPRDGQARETQYF. DNA for the CDR3: TGTGCCAGCAGCCCCCGTGATGGACAGGCGAGAGAGACCCAGTACTTC. This chain links TRBV28 with TRBJ2-5; 7 bases agree with TRBD1. Trimming removed 6 bases from V and 4 bases from J; junction bases left unmatched: 14. In germline, CDR1 is MDHEN, CDR2 SYDVKM. CDR3 length equals 16 residues.

This clone was observed a single time. The chain carries TRBV7-9 and TRBJ2-5, with D possibly TRBD1 on 6 matching bases. Trimming removed 3 bases at V and 2 bases at J, with 10 bases between. The CDR3 runs to 14 residues. Germline CDR1 is SEHNR and CDR2 is FQNEAQ (reference sequence). The CDR3 DNA reads TGTGCCAGCAGCTTCTGGACAGTTCAAGAGACCCAGTACTTC. It specifies CASSFWTVQETQYF.

The chain couples TRBV18 to TRBJ1-6, with 9 positions matching TRBD1. V shed 2 bases, J shed 9 bases, and the junction held 8 bases outside the gene matches. CDR1 and CDR2 from the germline V gene are KGHSH and LQKENI. There are 16 residues in the CDR3. Here the CDR3 reads CASSPTAGQGTSPLHF. For the CDR3, the DNA is TGTGCCAGCTCACCAACGGCGGGACAGGGAACTTCACCCCTCCACTTT. Together with reference TRBV18 and TRBJ1-6, the CDR3 gives the full variable domain: NAGVMQNPRHLVRRRGQEARLRCSPMKGHSHVYWYRQLPEEGLKFMVYLQKENIIDESGMPKERFSAEFPKEGPSILRIQQVVRGDSAAYFCASSPTAGQGTSPLHFGNGTRLTVT.

The chain uses TRBV18 and TRBJ2-5, with 12 nucleotides matching TRBD2. In germline, CDR1 is KGHSH, CDR2 LQKENI. The CDR3 has 15 residues. The V gene end was trimmed by 6 bases and the J gene end by 4 bases; junction bases not matched to a gene: 6. CDR3 DNA sequence: TGTGCCAGCTCCCGGACTAGCGGGGTTCGAGAGACCCAGTACTTC. Protein product: CASSRTSGVRETQYF. The full variable domain, rest sourced from reference TRBV18 and TRBJ2-5, is NAGVMQNPRHLVRRRGQEARLRCSPMKGHSHVYWYRQLPEEGLKFMVYLQKENIIDESGMPKERFSAEFPKEGPSILRIQQVVRGDSAAYFCASSRTSGVRETQYFGPGTRLLVL.

The chain uses TRBV4-1 and TRBJ2-6; 8 nucleotides agree with TRBD1. The CDR3 totals 19 residues. CDR1 and CDR2 (germline): MGHRA, YSYEKL. V trimming: 4 bases; J trimming: 2 bases; junction bases outside the gene matches: 13. Here the CDR3 reads CASSPRVWAGGPGANVLTF. The CDR3 region has the DNA TGCGCCAGCAGCCCTCGAGTCTGGGCAGGGGGCCCTGGGGCCAACGTCCTGACTTTC.

The gene calls are TRBV5-8 and TRBJ1-3; no firm D call. Germline V gives CDR1 SGHTS, CDR2 YDEGEE. V was shortened by 7 bases and J by 2 bases, with 13 bases between the two germline ends. This CDR3 contains 14 residues. The CDR3 reads CASRREGTGNTIYF. The CDR3 bases are TGTGCCAGCCGCCGTGAGGGAACTGGAAACACCATATATTTT.

This sequence joins TRBV11-3 and TRBJ2-3; 7 bases fit TRBD1. Trimming took 3 bases from V and 2 from J; bases not matched to a gene: 2. Germline V gene sequence: CDR1 SGHNT, CDR2 YENEEA. CDR3 size: 14 residues. CDR3 sequence reads: CASSLTGYTDTQYF. In DNA, the CDR3 is TGTGCCAGCAGCTTGACAGGGTACACAGATACGCAGTATTTT.

The chain couples TRBV7-8 to TRBJ2-3, with 9 nucleotides matching TRBD1. The V and J ends lost 8 bases and 5 bases, in that order; junction bases with no gene match: 11. The CDR3 runs to 15 residues. In germline, CDR1 is SGHVS, CDR2 FQNEAQ. CDR3 nucleotide sequence: TGTGCCAGCCACTTGGGGGGGACAGGGAAAGATACGCAGTATTTT. Protein product: CASHLGGTGKDTQYF.

The chain joins TRBV30 to TRBJ2-7; TRBD1 aligns across 10 bases. The CDR3 is made up of 18 amino acids. Germline CDR1 is GTSNPN and CDR2 is SVGIG (reference sequence). The V and J ends lost 3 bases and 2 bases, in that order; junction bases with no gene match: 16. The CDR3 DNA sequence: TGTGCCTGGAGCCGTCCCGGGACAGGGGTCGGTCACCCCTACGAGCAGTACTTC. It codes for CAWSRPGTGVGHPYEQYF.

In this sample, this clone turned up a few times. The chain combines TRBV6-2 or TRBV6-3 with TRBJ1-1; D possibly corresponds to TRBD1 (5 bases). V was shortened by 4 bases and J by 0 bases, with 12 bases between the two germline ends. Germline values: CDR1 MNHEY, CDR2 SVGEGT. The CDR3 sequence is 15 residues long. The CDR3 loop reads CASSSAGRLNTEAFF. The DNA of the CDR3 is TGTGCCAGCAGTTCCGCAGGGAGGTTGAACACTGAAGCTTTCTTT.

The V call is TRBV19, the J call TRBJ2-1; 10 bases line up with TRBD2. Per the germline V gene, CDR1 is LNHDA and CDR2 is SQIVND (reference sequence). The CDR3 loop spans 16 amino acids. The V segment lost 6 bases and the J segment 1 base; nucleotides outside the gene matches: 6. CDR3 in DNA: TGTGCCAGTAGGGGGGGTAGCGGGAGGTCCTACAATGAGCAGTTCTTC. Encoded protein: CASRGGSGRSYNEQFF.

J is TRBJ2-1 and V is TRBV10-3, with 10 bases aligning to TRBD2. The CDR3 runs 15 residues. V dropped 7 bases and J dropped 5; count of bases not matched to a gene: 8. Looked up from germline, CDR1 is ENHRY and CDR2 is SYGVKD. CDR3 residues: CAITSGGVKNNEQFF. The CDR3 region has the DNA TGTGCCATCACAAGCGGGGGGGTAAAAAACAATGAGCAGTTCTTC.

This clone was observed a handful of times. V usage is TRBV4-3 and J usage is TRBJ2-7, with D possibly TRBD2 on 6 matching bases. CDR3 length equals 16 residues. Germline CDR1 and CDR2: LGHNA and YSLEER. Trimming shortened V by 3 bases and J by 3 bases, and 18 bases separated the two germline ends. In DNA, the CDR3 is TGCGCCAGCAGCCAGGAGGCATCGGGACTTATCTACGAGCAGTACTTC. It yields the protein CASSQEASGLIYEQYF.